The 27 T cell receptor beta chains listed next were all sequenced from one sample in a study of response to subunit inactivated influenza vaccine. One entry per CDR3 protein, called by TCRdb with MiXCR from the RT-PCR reads. The sample holds roughly 790,000 distinct CDR3 sequences; 21% are singletons and the top ten take about 10%. Specimen: PBMCs from blood, collected roughly 5 days after vaccination. The receptors originated from a man between 45 and 60 years old who received an inactivated influenza vaccine.

This rearrangement joins TRBV5-1 to TRBJ1-4; D is possibly TRBD1 (5 bases). The V and J ends lost 3 bases and 6 bases respectively, with 12 bases between them. Germline V gene data show CDR1 as SGHRS and CDR2 as YFSETQ. The CDR3 spans 14 residues. CDR3 residues: CASSWGGSDEKLFF. DNA for the CDR3: TGCGCCAGCAGCTGGGGGGGATCGGATGAAAAACTGTTTTTT. Drawing the rest from reference TRBV5-1 and TRBJ1-4, the complete variable domain is KAGVTQTPRYLIKTRGQQVTLSCSPISGHRSVSWYQQTPGQGLQFLFEYFSETQRNKGNFPGRFSGRQFSNSRSEMNVSTLELGDSALYLCASSWGGSDEKLFFGSGTQLSVL.

This clonotype was detected only a few times. This chain connects TRBV5-1 to TRBJ2-1; possible D gene TRBD2, 7 bases. The CDR3 has 16 residues. CDR1 and CDR2 (germline): SGHRS, YFSETQ. The V end lost 1 base, the J end lost 5 bases, and 16 bases lay between the germline ends. Here the CDR3 DNA reads TGCGCCAGCAGCTTGAGGGCGGGGGCTAATAACAATGAGCAGTTCTTC. This gives the protein CASSLRAGANNNEQFF.

The CDR3 here is CASSRGTSGDQETQYF. The CDR3 bases are TGTGCCAGTAGTAGGGGGACTAGCGGAGACCAAGAGACCCAGTACTTC. This chain uses TRBV19 with TRBJ2-5; 11 positions match TRBD2. There are 16 residues in the CDR3. The V segment lost 4 bases and the J segment 0 bases; nucleotides outside the gene matches: 4. Germline V gene data show CDR1 as LNHDA and CDR2 as SQIVND (reference sequence).

This clonotype was recorded many times. One junction end does not reproduce the germline sequence, and a read error may be involved. V and J are TRBV20-1 and TRBJ2-7, with unresolved D. The CDR3 sequence is 14 residues long. CDR1 is DFQATT, CDR2 SNEGSKA, per germline (reference sequence). The CDR3 loop reads CSARDPAPNGFTVF. The DNA of the CDR3 is TGCAGTGCTAGAGATCCGGCACCCAACGGCTTCACCGTTTTC.

Regarding this clonotype: A single base separates this from a much larger clone, so it may be a read error. This rearrangement joins TRBV29-1 to TRBJ2-2, with TRBD2 as a possible D gene (5 bases). The length of the CDR3 is 14 residues. V lost 6 bases and J 3 bases, leaving 14 bases between the germline ends. The germline V gene encodes CDR1 SQVTM and CDR2 ANQGSEA. DNA of the CDR3: TGCAGCGTGGAATTCCCAGCGGACACCGGGGAGCTGTTTTTT. It is translated as CSVEFPADTGELFF.

This clonotype was recorded a few times. The V gene is TRBV24-1, the J gene TRBJ1-1; D is possibly TRBD1 (5 bases). Germline CDR1 and CDR2: KGHDR and SFDVKD. Trimming took 2 bases from V and 5 from J, leaving 14 bases between them. The CDR3 covers 15 residues. The CDR3 coding sequence is TGTGCCACCAGTGATTCTAAGACCGGGGGGACTGAAGCTTTCTTT. It specifies CATSDSKTGGTEAFF.

The rearrangement uses TRBV12-3 or TRBV12-4 and TRBJ2-1; D gene ambiguous. The ends were cut back, 6 bases at V and 10 bases at J, with 10 bases in the middle. The CDR3 has 11 amino acids. CDR3 protein: CASRSATEQFF. For the CDR3, the DNA is TGTGCCAGCAGGTCGGCCACCGAGCAGTTCTTC.

This clonotype was observed a handful of times. The chain couples TRBV29-1 to TRBJ1-1; D is uncertain. V lost 4 bases and J 1 base, leaving 4 bases between the germline ends. The CDR3 spans 11 residues. CDR1 SQVTM and CDR2 ANQGSEA come from the germline V gene. CDR3 DNA: TGCAGCGTTGTCCCGAACACTGAAGCTTTCTTT. This translates into CSVVPNTEAFF.

This clonotype was recorded at least ten times. The chain is built from TRBV20-1 and TRBJ2-1; D not certain. V was cut by 2 bases and J by 5 bases, with 4 bases left in between. Germline-derived CDR1 and CDR2 are DFQATT and SNEGSKA (reference sequence). The CDR3 contains 11 residues. The CDR3, as DNA: TGCAGTGCTAGAATGAACAATGAGCAGTTCTTC. Its protein is CSARMNNEQFF.

The chain combines TRBV6-9 with TRBJ2-2, with TRBD1 identical over 11 bases. V shed 9 bases and J 4 bases; nucleotides not matched to a gene: 13. Germline V gene data show CDR1 as MNHGY and CDR2 as SVAAGI. The CDR3 has 17 amino acids. Here the CDR3 reads CASLRLPGQGVTGELFF. The CDR3 DNA is TGTGCCAGTCTTCGCCTACCGGGACAGGGGGTCACCGGGGAGCTGTTTTTT.

J is TRBJ2-2 and V is TRBV5-1, with D perhaps TRBD1 (6 bases). The CDR3 extends over 18 amino acids. Germline V CDR1 and CDR2: SGHRS, YFSETQ. Deletions cut 1 base from V and 3 bases from J, with 19 bases between. The CDR3 reads CASSLPWISQGHTGELFF. CDR3 bases: TGCGCCAGCAGCTTGCCGTGGATCTCACAGGGCCACACCGGGGAGCTGTTTTTT.

V is TRBV6-5 and J is TRBJ2-2, with D unclear. V was pared by 0 bases and J by 3 bases, with 8 bases between. In germline, CDR1 is MNHEY, CDR2 SVGAGI. This CDR3 contains 15 residues. As DNA, the CDR3 is TGTGCCAGCAGTTACTCGTTCACCGACACCGGGGAGCTGTTTTTT. It encodes CASSYSFTDTGELFF.

This clonotype was detected only a few times. The V gene is TRBV6-5, the J gene TRBJ1-6; tentative D call: TRBD1 (5 bases). The CDR3 sequence is 15 residues long. CDR1 is MNHEY and CDR2 is SVGAGI in the germline V gene. V lost 0 bases and J 10 bases, leaving 13 bases between the germline ends. DNA for the CDR3: TGTGCCAGCAGTTACTCGGGGGAAGCAGGATCACCCCTCCACTTT. This encodes CASSYSGEAGSPLHF.

This clonotype showed up many times. The V call is TRBV12-3 or TRBV12-4, the J call TRBJ1-5, with 7 nucleotides matching TRBD1. The CDR3 is 15 residues long. Unmatched junction bases numbered 9, after V lost 7 bases and J lost 3 bases. The CDR3 nucleotides are TGTGCCAGCACCTGGACAGGAGGATCCAATCAGCCCCAGCATTTT. This translates into CASTWTGGSNQPQHF.

The chain has TRBV2 and TRBJ2-1; TRBD2 aligns across 10 bases. Germline lookup yields CDR1 SNHLY and CDR2 FYNNEI. V gave up 5 bases and J gave up 8 bases; unmatched junction bases: 21. The CDR3 is 19 residues long. The CDR3 DNA reads TGTGCCAGCAGTTTTCAGGGGCGAATCCTAGCGGGAGTCTCGGATGAGCAGTTCTTC. Translating it yields CASSFQGRILAGVSDEQFF. The full variable domain, its missing parts supplied by reference TRBV2 and TRBJ2-1, is EPEVTQTPSHQVTQMGQEVILRCVPISNHLYFYWYRQILGQKVEFLVSFYNNEISEKSEIFDDQFSVERPDGSNFTLKIRSTKLEDSAMYFCASSFQGRILAGVSDEQFFGPGTRLTVL.

This clonotype has just a few counts. J is TRBJ1-5 and V is TRBV7-2; D gene unclear. Germline V lookup: CDR1 SGHTA, CDR2 FQGNSA. V was clipped by 1 base and J by 6 bases, with 13 bases between them. The CDR3 sequence is 15 residues long. The CDR3 loop is CASSLDTTRFQPQHF. The CDR3 nucleotides read TGTGCCAGCAGCTTAGACACGACTAGGTTTCAGCCCCAGCATTTT.

The table lists this clonotype with a few counts. The chain uses TRBV11-2 and TRBJ2-6; 9 positions agree with TRBD1. CDR1 and CDR2 from the germline V gene are SGHAT and FQNNGV. V was clipped by 5 bases and J by 4 bases; unmatched bases: 12. The CDR3 contains 18 residues. The CDR3 DNA follows: TGTGCCAGCAGCCCCTATTTGGGGACAGGGACGGGGGCCAACGTCCTGACTTTC. Protein sequence: CASSPYLGTGTGANVLTF.

In its sample, this clonotype was seen many times. The chain carries TRBV7-9 and TRBJ2-2; D remains unclear. Germline V gene lookup returns CDR1 SEHNR and CDR2 FQNEAQ (reference sequence). V lost 3 bases and J lost 4, with 18 bases in between. The CDR3 spans 17 residues. In DNA form, the CDR3 reads TGTGCCAGCAGCTTCCCCCGTTCTAAACCGGGCACCGGGGAGCTGTTTTTT. This translates into CASSFPRSKPGTGELFF.

The chain uses TRBV10-3 and TRBJ2-7, with D unclear. V was pared by 4 bases and J by 2 bases, with 9 bases between. The CDR3 extends over 13 amino acids. Germline V lookup: CDR1 ENHRY, CDR2 SYGVKD. The CDR3 sequence: CAISVGAAYEQYF. The CDR3 bases are TGTGCCATCAGTGTTGGAGCAGCCTACGAGCAGTACTTC.

Only a few counts were recorded for this clonotype. The chain has TRBV7-3 and TRBJ1-1, with 7 bases fitting TRBD1. Germline lookup yields CDR1 SGHTA and CDR2 FQGTGA. The ends lost 4 bases at V and 7 bases at J; junction bases unmatched: 6. The CDR3 is 13 amino acids. The CDR3 reads CASSSTGMDEAFF. CDR3 nucleotides: TGTGCCAGCAGCTCGACAGGGATGGATGAAGCTTTCTTT.

This clonotype was detected a few times. This chain uses TRBV12-3 or TRBV12-4 with TRBJ2-1; 7 bases line up with TRBD2. J lost 12 bases, V lost 5 bases, and 16 bases had no gene match. The CDR3 has 15 amino acids. The CDR3 nucleotides are TGTGCCAGCAGTCCCACCCACCGGGGGGAAAGGGTGCAGTTCTTC. Its protein product is CASSPTHRGERVQFF.

The chain combines TRBV9 with TRBJ2-5; possible D gene TRBD2, 6 bases. V dropped 0 bases and J dropped 1 base, with 10 bases sitting between them. The CDR3 contains 15 residues. CDR1 is SGDLS and CDR2 is YYNGEE in the germline V gene. The CDR3 is CASSVGLVGQETQYF. In DNA, the CDR3 is TGTGCCAGCAGCGTAGGACTAGTGGGCCAAGAGACCCAGTACTTC.

The gene calls are TRBV10-3 and TRBJ2-7, with D possibly being TRBD1 (5 bases). Germline CDR1 is ENHRY and CDR2 is SYGVKD. Deletions cut 10 bases from V and 1 base from J, with 17 bases between. This CDR3 is 14 amino acids long. CDR3 residues: CATVGTGPSYEQYF. In nucleotides, the CDR3 is TGTGCCACCGTGGGAACAGGTCCGTCCTACGAGCAGTACTTC.

The chain recombines TRBV7-9 with TRBJ2-7; weak D call: TRBD2 (6 bases). Germline lookup yields CDR1 SEHNR and CDR2 FQNEAQ (reference sequence). Trimming removed 4 bases from V and 0 bases from J, with 16 bases in between. CDR3 length: 16 residues. The CDR3 bases are TGTGCCAGCAGCTGGGGAGGCGGGAAAAGCTCCTACGAGCAGTACTTC. It specifies CASSWGGGKSSYEQYF.

This clonotype has at least ten counts. The chain uses TRBV7-2 and TRBJ2-7; D is undetermined. The germline V gene encodes CDR1 SGHTA and CDR2 FQGNSA. The CDR3 contains 14 residues. The V end was cut by 1 base, the J end by 1 base, with 8 bases between. The CDR3 nucleotides are TGTGCCAGCAGCTTAGTGGGATTATCCTACGAGCAGTACTTC. It codes for CASSLVGLSYEQYF.

The genes are TRBV20-1 and TRBJ2-7; 10 positions agree with TRBD2. Trimming took 4 bases from V and 0 from J; bases not matched to a gene: 3. This CDR3 contains 14 residues. The germline gives CDR1 DFQATT, CDR2 SNEGSKA (reference sequence). CDR3 protein: CSATASGSSYEQYF. The CDR3 DNA reads as TGCAGTGCTACCGCTAGCGGGAGCTCCTACGAGCAGTACTTC.

This clonotype occurred many times. The chain carries TRBV28 and TRBJ2-2, with 9 bases identical to TRBD1. V was pared by 4 bases and J by 3 bases, with 6 bases of the junction left unmatched. Germline CDR1 is MDHEN and CDR2 is SYDVKM. The CDR3 length is 16 residues. CDR3 amino acids: CASSSLWTGDTGELFF. CDR3 DNA: TGTGCCAGCAGTTCTTTGTGGACAGGGGACACCGGGGAGCTGTTTTTT.